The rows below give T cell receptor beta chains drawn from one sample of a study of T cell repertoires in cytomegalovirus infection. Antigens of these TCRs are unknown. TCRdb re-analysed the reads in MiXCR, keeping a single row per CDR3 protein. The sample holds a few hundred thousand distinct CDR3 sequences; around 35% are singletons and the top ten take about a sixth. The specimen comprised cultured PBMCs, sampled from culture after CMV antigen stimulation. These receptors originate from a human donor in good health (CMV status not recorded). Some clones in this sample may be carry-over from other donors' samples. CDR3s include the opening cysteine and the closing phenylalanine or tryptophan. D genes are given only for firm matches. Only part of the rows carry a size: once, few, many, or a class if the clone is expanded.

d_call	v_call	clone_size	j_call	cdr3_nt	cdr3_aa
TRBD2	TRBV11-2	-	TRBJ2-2	TGTGCCAGCAGCTTCGGACTAGCTGTCAACACCGGGGAGCTGTTTTTT	CASSFGLAVNTGELFF
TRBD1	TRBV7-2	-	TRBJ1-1	TGTGCCAGCAGCTTATTTCCAGGGACAGCGACTGAAGCTTTCTTT	CASSLFPGTATEAFF
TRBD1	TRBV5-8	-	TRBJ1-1	TGTGCCAGCAGCTTGAAGGGGGCAGGCACTGAAGCTTTCTTT	CASSLKGAGTEAFF
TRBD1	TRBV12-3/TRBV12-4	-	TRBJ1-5	TGTGCCAGCACCGCGGACAGGGGAAAGAATCAGCCCCAGCATTTT	CASTADRGKNQPQHF
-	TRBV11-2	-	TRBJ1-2	TGTGCCAGCAGCTCCGGGCCACACCCCGGGGGCTACACCTTC	CASSSGPHPGGYTF
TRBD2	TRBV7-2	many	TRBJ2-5	TGTGCCAGCAGTTTCGGACTAGCGGGAGGGCCCCGGCAAGAGACCCAGTACTTC	CASSFGLAGGPRQETQYF
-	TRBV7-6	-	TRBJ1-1	TGTGCCAGCAGCTTAGATGAGCAGAGAAGCACTGAAGCTTTCTTT	CASSLDEQRSTEAFF
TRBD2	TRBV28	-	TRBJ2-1	TGTGCCAGCAGACTAGCGGGAGTAAACGATGAGCAGTTCTTC	CASRLAGVNDEQFF
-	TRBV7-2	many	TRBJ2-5	TGTGCCAGCAGCATAACAAGTGGAGGGCCCTCGGGTGAGACCCAGTACTTC	CASSITSGGPSGETQYF
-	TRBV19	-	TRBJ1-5	TGTGCCAGTAGACGTCCCCAGGCGAATCAGCCCCAGCATTTT	CASRRPQANQPQHF
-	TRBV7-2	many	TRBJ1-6	TGTGCCAGCAGCTTAGATGGCCGGGCTAATTCACCCCTCCACTTT	CASSLDGRANSPLHF
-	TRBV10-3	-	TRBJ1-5	TGTGCCATCAGTGAGTCGAGAACGCATAGCAATCAGCCCCAGCATTTT	CAISESRTHSNQPQHF
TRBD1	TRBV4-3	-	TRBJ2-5	TGCGCCAGCAGCCAAGGAGACAGGGGGCAAGAGACCCAGTACTTC	CASSQGDRGQETQYF
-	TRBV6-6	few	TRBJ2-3	TGTGCCAGCGGCTACCTTCGAGATACGCAGTATTTT	CASGYLRDTQYF
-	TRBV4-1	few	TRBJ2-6	TGCGCCAGCAGCCAAGGTTTACGGGAATCTGGGGCCAACGTCCTGACTTTC	CASSQGLRESGANVLTF